Listed below are T cell receptor beta chains from one sample, sequenced in a study of vaccination and CD4 T cells after COVID-19. The antigens for these receptors are not known. TCRdb called the PCR reads again in MiXCR, with one record for every CDR3 protein. The repertoire holds 15,000 to 20,000 distinct CDR3 sequences, with about three fifths as singletons. Sequences were derived from CD4+ T cells from blood, cultured in vitro, sampled before SARS-CoV-2 vaccination. All receptors derive from a human donor who had recovered from COVID-19. CDR3s include the opening cysteine and the closing phenylalanine or tryptophan. D genes are given only for firm matches. The size entry is marked missing in some rows and otherwise reads once, few, many or a size class.

d_call clone_size j_call v_call cdr3_nt cdr3_aa
. once TRBJ2-3 TRBV11-2 TGTGCCAGCAGCTTATTTGGCGGGAGCACAGATACGCAGTATTTT CASSLFGGSTDTQYF
TRBD2 . TRBJ2-1 TRBV30 TGTGCCTGGAGACTAGCGGGAGCCAATGAGCAGTTCTTC CAWRLAGANEQFF
. few TRBJ1-1 TRBV6-2/TRBV6-3 TGTGCCAGCAGTTACTCAAGGGCCAGAAACACTGAAGCTTTCTTT CASSYSRARNTEAFF
TRBD1 . TRBJ2-5 TRBV12-3/TRBV12-4 TGTGCCAGCAGACGGACAGGGGGCGAGACCCAGTACTTC CASRRTGGETQYF
. . TRBJ1-5 TRBV28 TGTGCCAGCAGTCGGGACGTTCGACCCCAGCATTTT CASSRDVRPQHF
. . TRBJ1-1 TRBV12-3/TRBV12-4 TGTGCCAGCAGTCAACGGGAGGACACTGAAGCTTTCTTT CASSQREDTEAFF
TRBD1 . TRBJ2-5 TRBV7-9 TGTGCCAGCAGCCCCGGACAGGGGGGATGGACCCAGTACTTC CASSPGQGGWTQYF
. . TRBJ1-5 TRBV2 TGTGCCAGCAGTGAAGAACAGGGCAGTTTAGGTCAGCCCCAGCATTTT CASSEEQGSLGQPQHF
TRBD2 few TRBJ2-3 TRBV20-1 TGCAGTGCTAGAGTTTTGGCGGGAGGCAGCACAGATACGCAGTATTTT CSARVLAGGSTDTQYF
. few TRBJ1-2 TRBV25-1 TGTGCCAGCAGTGCCGCTGGACCCCTCGACTATGGCTACACCTTC CASSAAGPLDYGYTF
TRBD2 few TRBJ2-3 TRBV20-1 TGCAGTGCTAGTACTAGCGGGCCTAATACGCAGTATTTT CSASTSGPNTQYF
TRBD2 . TRBJ2-2 TRBV6-4 TGTGCCAGCAGTGACACCCCAAGCGGGGACCCCGGGGAGCTGTTTTTT CASSDTPSGDPGELFF
TRBD1 . TRBJ1-6 TRBV30 TGTGCCTGGAATTTGGGACAGGGTAATTCACCCCTCCACTTT CAWNLGQGNSPLHF
. . TRBJ2-3 TRBV27 TGTGCCAGCAGTTTATCGTGGGACAGCACAGATACGCAGTATTTT CASSLSWDSTDTQYF
. few TRBJ1-1 TRBV7-9 TGTGCCAGCAGCCCTATGACGCGAGGGAGGAACACTGAAGCTTTCTTT CASSPMTRGRNTEAFF
TRBD1 . TRBJ2-4 TRBV20-1 TGCAGTGCCACGACAGGGCAGCTAGCCAAAAACATTCAGTACTTC CSATTGQLAKNIQYF
. . TRBJ2-1 TRBV7-6 TGTGCCAGCAGCTTAGCGAGGAGCGGACACAATGAGCAGTTCTTC CASSLARSGHNEQFF
. . TRBJ2-1 TRBV10-3 TGTGCCATCCGGGACGGAGGGGATGAGCAGTTCTTC CAIRDGGDEQFF
. . TRBJ1-3 TRBV6-2/TRBV6-3 TGTGCCAGCAGCTACTCGGGCATTTCTGGAAACACCATATATTTT CASSYSGISGNTIYF
TRBD1 . TRBJ2-3 TRBV12-3/TRBV12-4 TGTGCCAGCGAGGACAGGGGCGCAGATACGCAGTATTTT CASEDRGADTQYF
. few TRBJ1-5 TRBV20-1 TGCAGTGCTAGGGAGACGAACAGGGTACGGGCCAATCAGCCCCAGCATTTT CSARETNRVRANQPQHF
. . TRBJ1-6 TRBV6-1 TGTGCCAGCAGGGGTGGGACTAATATCTATAATTCACCCCTCCACTTT CASRGGTNIYNSPLHF
. few TRBJ1-1 TRBV20-1 TGCAGTGCTAGTGGGGGGATTAACACTGAAGCTTTCTTT CSASGGINTEAFF
. . TRBJ1-2 TRBV5-4 TGTGCCAGCTCGGTGGGAAATAACTATGGCTACACCTTC CASSVGNNYGYTF
. . TRBJ2-3 TRBV5-1 TGCGCCAGCGGGCTTGGGACGGCCACAGATACGCAGTATTTT CASGLGTATDTQYF